Shown below are 16 T cell receptor beta chains from a single sample sequenced in a study of blood T cell repertoires in COVID-19. Clones were read by immunoSEQ multiplex PCR, and TCRdb kept only the in-frame ones, dropping some. Among approximately 260,000 clones listed, 75% to 90% were seen once. Sequenced sample: peripheral blood. The receptor set was obtained from an older woman with active or convalescent COVID-19.

The chain links TRBV5-5 to TRBJ1-2, with 7 bases aligning to TRBD1. The length of the CDR3 is 15 residues. Germline V lookup: CDR1 SGHKS, CDR2 YYEKEE (reference sequence). V dropped 4 bases and J dropped 2; count of bases not matched to a gene: 8. For the CDR3, the DNA is TGTGCCAGCAGCATGTCCGGGACAGACAACTATGGCTACACCTTC. This encodes CASSMSGTDNYGYTF.

CDR3 DNA: TGTGCCAGTCGGACAGCCGAGCAGTACTTC. It yields the protein CASRTAEQYF. The chain is built from TRBV2 and TRBJ2-7, with D possibly being TRBD1 (6 bases). This CDR3 has 10 amino acids. Germline CDR1 reads SNHLY; CDR2 reads FYNNEI. Between the trimmed V and J ends, which lost 9 bases and 6 bases, there was a span of 9 bases.

The chain employs TRBV14 and TRBJ1-1; a weak D match, TRBD1 (5 bases). Looked up from germline, CDR1 is SGHDN and CDR2 is FVKESK. The CDR3 is 14 amino acids. V gave up 4 bases and J gave up 0 bases, with 9 bases separating them. This CDR3 is CASSRRGLNTEAFF. The CDR3 DNA follows: TGTGCCAGCAGCCGGAGGGGCCTGAACACTGAAGCTTTCTTT.

This clone was counted only a few times. The rearrangement joins TRBV19 to TRBJ1-5; weak D call: TRBD1 (5 bases). Between the trimmed V and J ends, which lost 9 bases and 7 bases, there was a span of 19 bases. From germline, CDR1 is LNHDA and CDR2 SQIVND (reference sequence). The CDR3 is made up of 14 amino acids. The CDR3 DNA sequence: TGTGCCAGCCACATCGGGCAGGGCTGGCAGCCCCAGCATTTT. Protein: CASHIGQGWQPQHF.

The chain uses TRBV5-4 and TRBJ1-3, with 9 bases matching TRBD1. Looked up from germline, CDR1 is SGHNT and CDR2 is YYREEE (reference sequence). CDR3 length equals 16 residues. Unmatched junction bases numbered 5, after V lost 4 bases and J lost 0 bases. CDR3 nucleotides: TGTGCCAGCAGCACAGGGGGCCCGTCCTCTGGAAACACCATATATTTT. Protein sequence: CASSTGGPSSGNTIYF.

The chain employs TRBV9 and TRBJ2-1; 10 bases are a match to TRBD2. CDR3 length: 16 residues. With 4 bases clipped from V and 4 bases from J, the junction kept 8 bases outside the gene matches. Per germline, CDR1 SGDLS and CDR2 YYNGEE. In nucleotides, the CDR3 is TGTGCCAGCAGCTCGAGGACTAGCGGATTTTACAATGAGCAGTTCTTC. This translates into CASSSRTSGFYNEQFF.

This clone was detected once. The J gene is TRBJ1-2, the V gene TRBV6-2 or TRBV6-3, with TRBD1 matching over 8 bases. Per germline, CDR1 MNHEY and CDR2 SVGEGT. With V trimmed by 4 bases and J by 4 bases, 2 bases remained unmatched. This CDR3 comprises 13 residues. The CDR3, as DNA: TGTGCCAGCAGTTGGACAGGGCCCTATGGCTACACCTTC. Translated: CASSWTGPYGYTF.

The chain employs TRBV5-1 and TRBJ2-5; D remains ambiguous. The V gene's germline CDR1 is SGHRS and CDR2 YFSETQ. CDR3 length: 13 residues. V was clipped by 0 bases and J by 4 bases, with 7 bases between them. CDR3 loop: CASSLVVGETQYF. The CDR3 DNA follows: TGCGCCAGCAGCTTGGTGGTCGGAGAGACCCAGTACTTC.

The chain recombines TRBV7-3 with TRBJ1-3; D is undetermined. CDR3 size: 13 residues. Trimming pared 0 bases from V and 8 bases from J, leaving 8 bases between. CDR1 is SGHTA and CDR2 is FQGTGA in the germline V gene. The chain's CDR3 is CASSLTGGDTIYF. DNA for the CDR3: TGTGCCAGCAGCTTAACTGGCGGGGACACCATATATTTT.

This rearrangement joins TRBV4-3 to TRBJ2-5; 9 nucleotides line up with TRBD2. Trimming took 8 bases from V and 2 from J; bases not matched to a gene: 12. This CDR3 comprises 16 residues. CDR1 and CDR2 from the germline V gene are LGHNA and YSLEER. CDR3 protein: CASSPERLAGQETQYF. The CDR3 nucleotides read TGCGCCAGCTCTCCAGAGCGGCTAGCGGGGCAAGAGACCCAGTACTTC.

The chain is built from TRBV20-1 and TRBJ1-4; 7 nucleotides align to TRBD1. Germline CDR1 DFQATT, CDR2 SNEGSKA (reference sequence). This CDR3 region has 15 residues. V dropped 3 bases and J dropped 7; count of bases not matched to a gene: 11. The CDR3 DNA sequence: TGCAGTGCTAGTAACGCAGGGGGACGGAGTGAAAAACTGTTTTTT. Its protein is CSASNAGGRSEKLFF.

This clone was picked up one time. The chain recombines TRBV5-6 with TRBJ2-2; the D is unclear. The CDR3 has 12 amino acids. CDR1 is SGHDT, CDR2 YYEEEE, per germline. The germline V and J ends were trimmed by 4 bases and 8 bases, with 9 bases remaining between them. The CDR3 sequence: CASSAETGELFF. In DNA, the CDR3 is TGTGCCAGCAGCGCGGAGACGGGGGAGCTGTTTTTT.

The CDR3 sequence: CASSYRTGGVKGYTF. Here the CDR3 DNA reads TGTGCCAGCAGTTACAGGACAGGGGGCGTCAAAGGCTACACCTTC. V usage is TRBV6-5 and J usage is TRBJ1-2; 11 bases align to TRBD1. The CDR3 sequence is 15 residues long. Germline V CDR1 and CDR2: MNHEY, SVGAGI. With 2 bases clipped from V and 8 bases from J, the junction kept 7 bases outside the gene matches.

The chain uses TRBV5-1 and TRBJ2-1, with D uncertain. V lost 4 bases to trimming and J lost 4 bases, with 12 bases between them. Looked up from germline, CDR1 is SGHRS and CDR2 is YFSETQ. The CDR3 runs to 14 residues. For the CDR3, the DNA is TGCGCCAGCAGCCAGGTGGTGCAGTACAATGAGCAGTTCTTC. This codes for CASSQVVQYNEQFF.

This clone was recorded a few times. The V and J genes are TRBV7-2 and TRBJ1-1, with D possibly matching TRBD1 (5 bases). From germline, CDR1 is SGHTA and CDR2 FQGNSA. CDR3 length: 15 residues. V was pared by 3 bases and J by 5 bases, with 16 bases between. For the CDR3, the DNA is TGTGCCAGCAGCTTGCCCCAGGGCGCGGGGACTGAAGCTTTCTTT. It translates to CASSLPQGAGTEAFF.

The chain has TRBV30 and TRBJ2-7, with D unresolved. Trimming removed 0 bases from V and 0 bases from J, with 12 bases in between. CDR3 length: 15 amino acids. Germline loops: CDR1 GTSNPN, CDR2 SVGIG (reference sequence). The CDR3 sequence: CAWSVGLVGSYEQYF. CDR3 bases: TGTGCCTGGAGTGTGGGCTTGGTGGGCTCCTACGAGCAGTACTTC.